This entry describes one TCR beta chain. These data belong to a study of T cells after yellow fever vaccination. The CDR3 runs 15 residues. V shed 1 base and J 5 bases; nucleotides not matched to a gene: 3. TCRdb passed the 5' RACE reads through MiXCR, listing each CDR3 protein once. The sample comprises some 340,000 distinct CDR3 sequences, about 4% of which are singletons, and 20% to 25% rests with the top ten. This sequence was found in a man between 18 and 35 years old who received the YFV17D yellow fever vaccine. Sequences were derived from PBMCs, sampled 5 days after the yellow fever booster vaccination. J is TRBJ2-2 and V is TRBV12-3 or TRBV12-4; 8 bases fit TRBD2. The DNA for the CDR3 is TGTGCCAGCAGTTTAGGACTAGCGTGGACCGGGGAGCTGTTTTTT. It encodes CASSLGLAWTGELFF.